This T cell receptor beta chain was sequenced for a study of regulatory and conventional T cells in breast cancer. TCRdb re-called the PCR reads with MiXCR, one entry per CDR3 protein. Of about 1,300 distinct CDR3 sequences listed, about 84% are singletons. The CDR3 sequence is 15 residues long. V shed 3 bases and J 1 base; nucleotides not matched to a gene: 3. Germline CDR1 and CDR2: SGHNT and YYREEE (reference sequence). Sample: regulatory T cells from blood. The rearrangement uses TRBV5-4 and TRBJ2-1; the match to TRBD2 covers 8 bases. The source is a male donor in good health. The DNA of the CDR3 is TGTGCCAGCAGCTCCGTAGCGGGGTCCTACAATGAGCAGTTCTTC. Its protein product is CASSSVAGSYNEQFF.